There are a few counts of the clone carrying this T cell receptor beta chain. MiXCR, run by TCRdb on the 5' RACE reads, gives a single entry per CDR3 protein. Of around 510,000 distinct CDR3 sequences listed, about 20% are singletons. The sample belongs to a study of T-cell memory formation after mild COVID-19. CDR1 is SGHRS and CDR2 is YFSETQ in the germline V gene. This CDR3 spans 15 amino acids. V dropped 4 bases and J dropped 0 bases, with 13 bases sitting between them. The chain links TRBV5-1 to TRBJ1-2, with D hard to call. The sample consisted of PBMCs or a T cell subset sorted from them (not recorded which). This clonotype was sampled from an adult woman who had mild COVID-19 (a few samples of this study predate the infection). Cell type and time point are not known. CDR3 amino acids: CASSLEGIANYGYTF. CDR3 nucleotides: TGCGCCAGCAGCCTGGAGGGCATTGCTAACTATGGCTACACCTTC.